Listed here are 20 T cell receptor beta chains from one sample, sequenced in a study of T cell repertoires in cytomegalovirus infection. TCRdb used MiXCR to reprocess the reads, holding one entry per CDR3 protein. The repertoire holds roughly 230,000 distinct CDR3 sequences, with over 15% as singletons. The sample taken for sequencing was CD8+ T cells from PBMCs. The source is a human donor in good health (CMV status not recorded). Some clones in this sample may be carry-over from other donors' samples.

This chain uses TRBV6-4 with TRBJ2-3; a weak D match, TRBD1 (7 bases). This CDR3 is 16 amino acids long. V was pared by 3 bases and J by 2 bases, with 15 bases between. CDR1 is MRHNA, CDR2 SNTAGT, per germline. CDR3 loop: CASSEAGQIPTDTQYF. CDR3 DNA sequence: TGTGCCAGCAGTGAGGCGGGACAGATCCCCACAGATACGCAGTATTTT.

This clonotype was seen a handful of times. The chain carries TRBV4-3 and TRBJ2-1; TRBD1 agrees at 9 bases. Per germline, CDR1 LGHNA and CDR2 YSLEER. J was trimmed by 7 bases and V by 1 base; bases with no gene match: 8. This CDR3 has 16 amino acids. The CDR3 sequence: CASSQGRGQGGNEQFF. The CDR3 coding sequence is TGCGCCAGCAGCCAAGGACGGGGACAGGGTGGGAATGAGCAGTTCTTC.

The table lists this clonotype with many counts. This chain uses TRBV7-2 with TRBJ1-2; the D gene is possibly TRBD1 (6 bases). The CDR3 extends over 18 amino acids. Germline V CDR1 and CDR2: SGHTA, FQGNSA. The V end lost 5 bases, the J end lost 3 bases, and 25 bases lay between the germline ends. The DNA for the CDR3 is TGTGCCAGCAGCGCCAGAGGGGGGCGACTGGGAAAAGACTATGGCTACACCTTC. Translating gives CASSARGGRLGKDYGYTF.

The CDR3 DNA sequence: TGTGCCAGCAGTTTGAGCTGGACAGAAAGCCCGTACTTC. As protein: CASSLSWTESPYF. This chain connects TRBV12-3 or TRBV12-4 to TRBJ2-5; tentatively, D is TRBD1 (6 bases). With 3 bases removed from V and 13 bases from J, the gap between germline ends came to 18 bases. The length of the CDR3 is 13 residues.

This clonotype was observed at least ten times. V and J are TRBV11-1 and TRBJ1-2; D unresolved. The germline V and J ends were trimmed by 5 bases and 2 bases, with 15 bases remaining between them. The CDR3 consists of 15 residues. CDR1 and CDR2 from the germline V gene are SGHAT and FQDESV (reference sequence). In DNA, the CDR3 is TGTGCCAGCAGCCGCCTTGAGGACGTAAACTATGGCTACACCTTC. Translating gives CASSRLEDVNYGYTF.

This clonotype was recorded at least ten times. The V gene is TRBV6-2 or TRBV6-3, the J gene TRBJ2-7; no clear D. The CDR3 covers 15 residues. The germline gives CDR1 MNHEY, CDR2 SVGEGT. V lost 7 bases, J lost 3 bases, and 19 bases lay in between. The CDR3 region has the DNA TGTGCCAGCACCAACCAAAATTCCGGGTTCTACGAGCAGTACTTC. Protein sequence: CASTNQNSGFYEQYF.

The chain couples TRBV6-1 to TRBJ2-5, with 12 bases matching TRBD2. The CDR3 runs to 15 residues. J lost 4 bases, V lost 5 bases, and 5 bases had no gene match. Germline-derived CDR1 and CDR2 are MNHNS and SASEGT. CDR3 residues: CASSRLAGDRETQYF. In DNA form, the CDR3 reads TGTGCCAGCAGTCGACTAGCGGGGGATCGAGAGACCCAGTACTTC.

In its sample, this clonotype was seen a few times. DNA for the CDR3: TGTGCCATCAGTGAGAGAGGGATCCGCGAGCAGTACTTC. It is translated as CAISERGIREQYF. The chain uses TRBV10-3 and TRBJ2-7; the D gene is possibly TRBD2 (5 bases). The germline V gene encodes CDR1 ENHRY and CDR2 SYGVKD. The V gene lost 2 bases and the J gene lost 6 bases, with 11 bases spanning the gap. The CDR3 covers 13 residues.

This clonotype was picked up many times. The chain joins TRBV7-6 to TRBJ2-1, with TRBD2 matching over 9 bases. In germline, CDR1 is SGHVS, CDR2 FNYEAQ. V lost 2 bases and J lost 7; bases outside the gene matches: 6. The CDR3 covers 15 residues. CDR3 DNA: TGTGCCAGCAGCTTACTAACTAGCGGGTTTAATGAGCAGTTCTTC. Amino acids: CASSLLTSGFNEQFF.

The V gene is TRBV5-5, the J gene TRBJ2-5; TRBD2 matches 9 bases. The CDR3 covers 15 residues. Germline CDR1 is SGHKS and CDR2 is YYEKEE (reference sequence). V was clipped by 4 bases and J by 4 bases; unmatched bases: 8. This CDR3 reads CASSPDGSGGETQYF. CDR3 nucleotide sequence: TGTGCCAGCAGCCCCGATGGTAGCGGGGGAGAGACCCAGTACTTC.

This clonotype was detected ten times or more. This chain uses TRBV7-2 with TRBJ2-7; 10 bases are a match to TRBD1. The CDR3 is made up of 17 amino acids. Germline V gene lookup returns CDR1 SGHTA and CDR2 FQGNSA. The V gene end was trimmed by 0 bases and the J gene end by 9 bases; junction bases not matched to a gene: 14. The CDR3 DNA reads TGTGCCAGCAGCTTAGCGTTGGCGCCGGGACAGGGGAATAGGCAGTACTTC. This translates into CASSLALAPGQGNRQYF. The full variable domain, with the rest looked up from reference TRBV7-2 and TRBJ2-7, is GAGVSQSPSNKVTEKGKDVELRCDPISGHTALYWYRQSLGQGLEFLIYFQGNSAPDKSGLPSDRFSAERTGGSVSTLTIQRTQQEDSAVYLCASSLALAPGQGNRQYFGPGTRLTVT.

This clonotype was picked up a small number of times. CDR3 loop: CASSWGGGTEAFF. CDR3 DNA: TGCGCCAGCAGTTGGGGGGGAGGCACTGAAGCTTTCTTT. The chain uses TRBV4-1 and TRBJ1-1; the D gene is possibly TRBD1 (5 bases). Germline values: CDR1 MGHRA, CDR2 YSYEKL. V lost 6 bases and J lost 4, with 12 bases in between. This CDR3 comprises 13 residues.

The CDR3 DNA follows: TGCAGCGTTGAGGACAGAGGAAACAGGGGACTGAACACTGAAGCTTTCTTT. Its protein is CSVEDRGNRGLNTEAFF. V usage is TRBV29-1 and J usage is TRBJ1-1, with 7 bases aligning to TRBD1. This CDR3 has 17 residues. Trimming took 3 bases from V and 0 from J; bases not matched to a gene: 13. In germline, CDR1 is SQVTM, CDR2 ANQGSEA.

The chain joins TRBV12-3 or TRBV12-4 to TRBJ2-1; 11 bases match TRBD2. The CDR3 is made up of 15 amino acids. After removal of 2 bases from V and 8 bases from J, the junction contained 5 bases not matched to a gene. The CDR3 DNA reads as TGTGCCAGCAGTTTAATAGCGGGGGGGGTCGATGAGCAGTTCTTC. This encodes CASSLIAGGVDEQFF.

This clonotype has more than one count but fewer than ten. The chain carries TRBV12-3 or TRBV12-4 and TRBJ1-4; unclear D gene. This CDR3 region has 16 residues. Between the trimmed V and J ends, which lost 3 bases and 0 bases, there was a span of 11 bases. CDR3 region: CASSFGSSATNEKLFF. The CDR3 DNA is TGTGCCAGCAGTTTCGGGTCAAGTGCAACTAATGAAAAACTGTTTTTT.

The chain is built from TRBV6-6 and TRBJ2-2, with D uncertain. The length of the CDR3 is 12 residues. V was shortened by 7 bases and J by 7 bases, with 10 bases between the two germline ends. Germline CDR1 reads MNHNY; CDR2 reads SVGAGI (reference sequence). CDR3 sequence (DNA): TGTGCCAGCACCCACGCCGACGGGGAGCTGTTTTTT. Amino acid sequence: CASTHADGELFF.

This chain joins TRBV6-1 and TRBJ1-2; TRBD1 is a possible D gene (5 bases). The V end lost 3 bases, the J end lost 4 bases, and 9 bases lay between the germline ends. Germline-derived CDR1 and CDR2 are MNHNS and SASEGT. The CDR3 spans 13 residues. CDR3 region: CASSEGQGYGYTF. CDR3 DNA sequence: TGTGCCAGCAGTGAGGGCCAGGGCTATGGCTACACCTTC.

This clonotype was found a few times. The V and J genes are TRBV7-2 and TRBJ1-5; 11 bases match TRBD1. Germline trimming cut 4 bases from V and 6 bases from J; bases unmatched to any gene: 5. From germline, CDR1 is SGHTA and CDR2 FQGNSA. CDR3 length: 15 residues. The CDR3 loop is CASSWTGGASQPQHF. DNA of the CDR3: TGTGCCAGCAGCTGGACAGGGGGCGCGAGTCAGCCCCAGCATTTT. The full variable domain, rest sourced from reference TRBV7-2 and TRBJ1-5, is GAGVSQSPSNKVTEKGKDVELRCDPISGHTALYWYRQSLGQGLEFLIYFQGNSAPDKSGLPSDRFSAERTGGSVSTLTIQRTQQEDSAVYLCASSWTGGASQPQHFGDGTRLSIL.

This clonotype was seen repeatedly, ten times or more. The rearrangement uses TRBV7-2 and TRBJ1-1, with D perhaps matching TRBD1 (5 bases). There are 16 residues in the CDR3. V lost 5 bases and J lost 2, with 18 bases in between. Looked up from germline, CDR1 is SGHTA and CDR2 is FQGNSA. Here the CDR3 DNA reads TGTGCCAGCAGCCCAGATCTTTTTAGGGGAAACACTGAAGCTTTCTTT. It yields the protein CASSPDLFRGNTEAFF.

This clonotype was detected only a few times. The chain carries TRBV5-4 and TRBJ1-6; no definite D call. Germline CDR1 and CDR2: SGHNT and YYREEE (reference sequence). Trimming took off 2 bases at V and 0 bases at J, with 15 bases between the two ends. The length of the CDR3 is 18 residues. The CDR3 here is CASSFGRTISSYNSPLHF. The CDR3 bases are TGTGCCAGCAGCTTCGGGAGGACGATAAGCTCCTATAATTCACCCCTCCACTTT.